This T cell receptor beta chain was recovered during a study of T cell responses to AZD1222 COVID-19 vaccine. This clone was counted only a few times. Trimming pared 10 bases from V and 1 base from J, leaving 13 bases between. There are 13 residues in the CDR3. Germline CDR1 and CDR2: KGHSY and FQNENV. This table comes from immunoSEQ multiplex PCR, and its TCRdb copy is limited to in-frame clones, with some not included. The sample holds over 100,000 clones; over 75% are singletons and the top ten take 7.9%. The TCR originated in an adult who received the MenACWY meningococcal vaccine as a control. The genes are TRBV16 and TRBJ1-1, with unresolved D. Sequencing was performed on peripheral blood, taken 28 days after the second dose of the MenACWY control vaccine. The CDR3 bases are TGTGCCAACCACGGGCAGCCGAACACTGAAGCTTTCTTT. This encodes CANHGQPNTEAFF.